A single sample is the source of the 25 T cell receptor beta chains below, sequenced in a study of cytomegalovirus exposure and HLA in healthy donors. The primer mix had 60 Vbeta and 13 Jbeta primers. Clones were sequenced by immunoSEQ multiplex PCR, and TCRdb holds only the in-frame ones, with some missing. This table holds around 210,000 clones, just under 80% found once. Material: PBMCs. These receptors were obtained from a boy between 10 and 17 years old in good health and CMV-seronegative.

V and J are TRBV6-6 and TRBJ1-2; maybe TRBD1 (6 bases). V was pared by 5 bases and J by 9 bases, with 19 bases between. CDR3 size: 14 residues. CDR1 is MNHNY, CDR2 SVGAGI, per germline (reference sequence). The chain's CDR3 is CASSTSPGRGSYTF. Written as DNA, the CDR3 is TGTGCCAGCAGTACCTCTCCGGGCAGGGGCAGCTACACCTTC.

The chain uses TRBV10-3 and TRBJ1-5; 9 nucleotides match TRBD1. V was clipped by 6 bases and J by 6 bases; unmatched bases: 12. This CDR3 contains 16 residues. Germline CDR1 reads ENHRY; CDR2 reads SYGVKD. CDR3 protein: CAIRATGTGTVQPQHF. Written as DNA, the CDR3 is TGTGCCATCAGGGCCACCGGGACAGGGACTGTTCAGCCCCAGCATTTT.

The chain couples TRBV7-8 to TRBJ2-7; TRBD2 matches 7 bases. V lost 8 bases, J lost 0 bases, and 4 bases stayed unmatched. Germline CDR1 reads SGHVS; CDR2 reads FQNEAQ. The CDR3 covers 13 residues. The CDR3 bases are TGTGCCAGCTGCGGGGGAAGCTCCTACGAGCAGTACTTC. It codes for CASCGGSSYEQYF.

The rearrangement joins TRBV20-1 to TRBJ2-1; 7 nucleotides align to TRBD2. CDR3 length equals 11 residues. Per germline, CDR1 DFQATT and CDR2 SNEGSKA (reference sequence). V lost 4 bases, J lost 10 bases, and 4 bases stayed unmatched. The CDR3 nucleotides read TGCAGTGCTAAGCGGCGGGAGGAGCAGTTCTTC. Translating it yields CSAKRREEQFF.

V is TRBV5-1 and J is TRBJ2-7; tentative D call: TRBD2 (6 bases). The germline V gene encodes CDR1 SGHRS and CDR2 YFSETQ. This CDR3 spans 13 amino acids. The V gene lost 1 base and the J gene lost 5 bases, with 10 bases spanning the gap. CDR3 bases: TGCGCCAGCAGCTTGCGGGAGTGGGACGAGCAGTACTTC. Amino acids: CASSLREWDEQYF.

This clone was observed a single time. The CDR3 protein is CASSMASGVGEQFF. CDR3 coding DNA: TGTGCCAGTAGTATGGCTAGCGGGGTCGGTGAGCAGTTCTTC. The genes are TRBV19 and TRBJ2-1; TRBD2 matches 9 bases. The CDR3 sequence is 14 residues long. V shed 3 bases and J 9 bases; nucleotides not matched to a gene: 6. Germline CDR1 and CDR2: LNHDA and SQIVND (reference sequence).

The V gene is TRBV29-1, the J gene TRBJ1-1; D is unclear. The CDR3 spans 14 residues. Trimming cost V 4 bases and J 5 bases, with 17 bases left between them. Germline CDR1 and CDR2: SQVTM and ANQGSEA. CDR3 residues: CSVGMEGRRTEAFF. The CDR3 DNA is TGCAGCGTTGGAATGGAGGGCCGTAGGACTGAAGCTTTCTTT.

This clone was seen a few times. V usage is TRBV5-1 and J usage is TRBJ1-1; D may be TRBD1 (5 bases). The CDR3 runs 14 residues. The ends were cut back, 6 bases at V and 1 base at J, with 13 bases in the middle. Germline CDR1 reads SGHRS; CDR2 reads YFSETQ. This CDR3 is CASIHSGENTEAFF. Written as DNA, the CDR3 is TGCGCCAGCATTCACTCGGGGGAGAACACTGAAGCTTTCTTT.

The rearrangement links TRBV30 to TRBJ1-6; 9 nucleotides agree with TRBD1. The J segment lost 10 bases and the V segment lost 1 base, leaving 11 bases of the junction unmatched. The germline V gene has CDR1 GTSNPN and CDR2 SVGIG (reference sequence). This CDR3 spans 16 amino acids. CDR3 in amino acids: CAWSAPGTGYGSPLHF. The CDR3 region has the DNA TGTGCCTGGAGTGCCCCCGGGACAGGGTACGGCTCACCCCTCCACTTT.

The V and J genes are TRBV5-1 and TRBJ2-1, with 12 nucleotides matching TRBD2. Per the germline V gene, CDR1 is SGHRS and CDR2 is YFSETQ. The V gene end was trimmed by 2 bases and the J gene end by 7 bases; junction bases not matched to a gene: 16. The CDR3 has 19 residues. The CDR3 nucleotides are TGCGCCAGCAGCTTCCTCGGACTAGCGGGGTCCTCCCCTACTAATGAGCAGTTCTTC. Translation: CASSFLGLAGSSPTNEQFF.

The chain has TRBV2 and TRBJ2-1; the D gene is possibly TRBD2 (6 bases). This CDR3 spans 15 amino acids. V shed 3 bases and J shed 4 bases, with 13 bases lying between them. Germline V gene lookup returns CDR1 SNHLY and CDR2 FYNNEI. This CDR3 is CASSEAGRQYNEQFF. For the CDR3, the DNA is TGTGCCAGCAGTGAGGCGGGGCGCCAGTACAATGAGCAGTTCTTC.

J is TRBJ2-7 and V is TRBV13; D remains unclear. V was cut by 5 bases and J by 7 bases, with 15 bases left in between. Germline CDR1 and CDR2: PRHDT and FYEKMQ (reference sequence). This CDR3 has 13 amino acids. The CDR3 bases are TGTGCCAGCAGCCTCCCTCCCGGTCGAGAGCAGTACTTC. Residues: CASSLPPGREQYF.

V gene TRBV10-3 combines with J gene TRBJ1-2; maybe TRBD1 (6 bases). Germline V gene lookup returns CDR1 ENHRY and CDR2 SYGVKD. The CDR3 runs 17 residues. Trimming shortened V by 3 bases and J by 0 bases, and 17 bases separated the two germline ends. The CDR3 region has the DNA TGTGCCATCAGTGACCGGTTAGGGACACCAACTAACTATGGCTACACCTTC. Its protein product is CAISDRLGTPTNYGYTF.

The chain is built from TRBV11-2 and TRBJ1-5; D not certain. Germline V gene sequence: CDR1 SGHAT, CDR2 FQNNGV. V dropped 1 base and J dropped 0 bases, with 10 bases sitting between them. The CDR3 is 16 amino acids. DNA of the CDR3: TGTGCCAGCAGCTTAGGTGCGGGATATAGCAATCAGCCCCAGCATTTT. It specifies CASSLGAGYSNQPQHF.

The chain carries TRBV10-2 and TRBJ1-2; possibly TRBD1 for D (6 bases). There are 15 residues in the CDR3. Trimming took off 0 bases at V and 0 bases at J, with 8 bases between the two ends. Germline CDR1 is WSHSY and CDR2 is SAAADI. The CDR3: CASSESGASNYGYTF. For the CDR3, the DNA is TGCGCCAGCAGTGAGTCGGGGGCGTCTAACTATGGCTACACCTTC.

The CDR3 coding sequence is TGTGCCAGCAGTGAACAGGGGGACTATGGCTACACCTTC. Protein: CASSEQGDYGYTF. The rearrangement links TRBV27 to TRBJ1-2, with 8 bases aligning to TRBD1. V lost 5 bases, J lost 3 bases, and 2 bases stayed unmatched. The germline V gene has CDR1 MNHEY and CDR2 SMNVEV (reference sequence). This CDR3 region has 13 residues.

This chain links TRBV9 with TRBJ1-2; possible D gene TRBD1, 6 bases. Trimming took 7 bases from V and 0 from J, leaving 16 bases between them. CDR1 SGDLS and CDR2 YYNGEE come from the germline V gene. The CDR3 extends over 15 amino acids. The CDR3 DNA reads as TGTGCCAGCGGGGAGGGGGACCGGTCTAACTATGGCTACACCTTC. It codes for CASGEGDRSNYGYTF.

This clone was seen a handful of times. The CDR3 sequence is CASSSYRDKNQPQHF. CDR3 sequence (DNA): TGCGCCAGCAGTTCCTACCGGGACAAGAATCAGCCCCAGCATTTT. The gene calls are TRBV4-1 and TRBJ1-5; the D gene is possibly TRBD1 (6 bases). CDR1 is MGHRA, CDR2 YSYEKL, per germline. Trimming left V 6 bases short and J 4 bases short, with 16 bases between. CDR3 length: 15 amino acids.

The chain combines TRBV28 with TRBJ2-5; 7 bases are shared with TRBD2. This CDR3 spans 18 amino acids. With 1 base clipped from V and 0 bases from J, the junction kept 11 bases outside the gene matches. The germline V gene has CDR1 MDHEN and CDR2 SYDVKM. The CDR3 coding sequence is TGTGCCAGCAGTTTATTTGCGTCCCGAAGCGGGGACCAAGAGACCCAGTACTTC. It yields the protein CASSLFASRSGDQETQYF.

The CDR3 sequence is CASSLFLQGFFTGELFF. CDR3 nucleotides: TGTGCCAGCAGCTTGTTTTTACAGGGCTTTTTTACCGGGGAGCTGTTTTTT. V usage is TRBV5-6 and J usage is TRBJ2-2; TRBD1 might be the D (6 bases). Trimming took off 1 base at V and 5 bases at J, with 18 bases between the two ends. The CDR3 contains 17 residues. The germline V gene has CDR1 SGHDT and CDR2 YYEEEE.

The chain has TRBV29-1 and TRBJ1-1, with TRBD1 identical over 7 bases. Germline lookup yields CDR1 SQVTM and CDR2 ANQGSEA. The CDR3 sequence is 14 residues long. J lost 3 bases, V lost 7 bases, and 11 bases had no gene match. The CDR3 spells CSATSGGPYTEAFF. As DNA, the CDR3 is TGCAGCGCGACATCAGGGGGTCCTTACACTGAAGCTTTCTTT.

This clone was picked up one time. V usage is TRBV30 and J usage is TRBJ1-1; 8 bases align to TRBD1. CDR3 length: 12 amino acids. The ends lost 3 bases at V and 4 bases at J; junction bases unmatched: 1. Germline CDR1 reads GTSNPN; CDR2 reads SVGIG (reference sequence). CDR3 sequence reads: CAWRQGGTEAFF. The CDR3 DNA reads TGTGCCTGGAGACAGGGGGGCACTGAAGCTTTCTTT.

The chain is built from TRBV5-1 and TRBJ2-5; 7 positions agree with TRBD1. The CDR3 contains 15 residues. The V gene end was trimmed by 1 base and the J gene end by 5 bases; junction bases not matched to a gene: 8. In germline, CDR1 is SGHRS, CDR2 YFSETQ. CDR3 DNA sequence: TGCGCCAGCAGCTTGACGTTGGACAGGAGGGAGACCCAGTACTTC. Its translation is CASSLTLDRRETQYF.

The rearrangement links TRBV6-6 to TRBJ1-1; D is uncertain. V dropped 0 bases and J dropped 13 bases, with 9 bases sitting between them. The CDR3 is made up of 11 amino acids. The germline CDR1 and CDR2 sequences are MNHNY and SVGAGI (reference sequence). For the CDR3, the DNA is TGTGCCAGCAGTTACTCTAGCGAGATTTTCTTT. Protein sequence: CASSYSSEIFF.

V gene TRBV5-1 combines with J gene TRBJ2-1; D possibly corresponds to TRBD2 (6 bases). In germline, CDR1 is SGHRS, CDR2 YFSETQ. The germline V and J ends were trimmed by 4 bases and 8 bases, with 19 bases remaining between them. The CDR3 totals 15 residues. CDR3 sequence: CASSVGTSRMDEQFF. CDR3 coding DNA: TGCGCCAGCAGCGTGGGGACTTCGAGGATGGATGAGCAGTTCTTC.